Each of the 24 T cell receptor beta chains below was sequenced from the same sample in a study of technical replicates of blood from several donors. TCRdb's copy holds only in-frame clones and misses some; the assay was immunoSEQ multiplex PCR. Of about 80,000 clones in the sample, over 75% are singletons; the top ten hold about 0.4%. Sequenced material: T cells isolated from PBMCs. Every receptor here comes from a human donor in good health.

The V and J genes are TRBV28 and TRBJ2-2, with TRBD2 matching 13 bases. With V trimmed by 2 bases and J by 5 bases, 11 bases remained unmatched. Germline loops: CDR1 MDHEN, CDR2 SYDVKM. CDR3 length: 19 residues. The CDR3 region has the DNA TGTGCCAGCAGTTTAATAGGACTAGCGGGAGTCCTAAATACCGGGGAGCTGTTTTTT. Its translation: CASSLIGLAGVLNTGELFF.

V is TRBV11-3 and J is TRBJ1-4; 8 bases match TRBD1. This CDR3 comprises 14 residues. Losses at the gene ends were 3 bases for V and 8 bases for J; bases not matched to a gene: 5. Germline V gene sequence: CDR1 SGHNT, CDR2 YENEEA. CDR3 bases: TGTGCCAGCAGCTTCCGACAGGGGAAGGAAAAACTGTTTTTT. It specifies CASSFRQGKEKLFF.

The gene calls are TRBV6-1 and TRBJ1-2, with 7 nucleotides matching TRBD1. J was trimmed by 2 bases and V by 4 bases; bases with no gene match: 10. Per germline, CDR1 MNHNS and CDR2 SASEGT. The CDR3 extends over 16 amino acids. The CDR3 loop is CASSVPYWTGNYGYTF. Written as DNA, the CDR3 is TGTGCCAGCAGTGTACCCTATTGGACAGGAAACTATGGCTACACCTTC.

The chain has TRBV7-2 and TRBJ2-7; 10 nucleotides match TRBD1. Germline values: CDR1 SGHTA, CDR2 FQGNSA. The CDR3 extends over 16 amino acids. The trim removed 1 base at V and 5 bases at J, leaving 8 bases unmatched. CDR3 DNA sequence: TGTGCCAGCAGCTTAGGGTTCCGGGACAGGGGAGACGAGCAGTACTTC. Residues: CASSLGFRDRGDEQYF.

The rearrangement uses TRBV7-3 and TRBJ1-4; no reliable D call. This CDR3 has 16 residues. V was cut by 2 bases and J by 8 bases, with 18 bases left in between. Germline V gives CDR1 SGHTA, CDR2 FQGTGA. The CDR3 region is CASSLGSRTPGEKLFF. Here the CDR3 DNA reads TGTGCCAGCAGCTTAGGTTCCAGGACCCCGGGGGAAAAACTGTTTTTT.

The rearrangement joins TRBV18 to TRBJ2-1, with 8 bases fitting TRBD2. J was trimmed by 7 bases and V by 0 bases; bases with no gene match: 5. The CDR3 runs to 15 residues. CDR1 KGHSH and CDR2 LQKENI come from the germline V gene. Here the CDR3 reads CASSPPAGGINEQFF. The CDR3 DNA is TGTGCCAGCTCACCACCGGCGGGAGGAATTAATGAGCAGTTCTTC.

The chain employs TRBV7-3 and TRBJ1-1, with D possibly TRBD1 on 5 matching bases. Germline CDR1 reads SGHTA; CDR2 reads FQGTGA. V was pared by 1 base and J by 3 bases, with 9 bases between. This CDR3 is 14 amino acids long. For the CDR3, the DNA is TGTGCCAGCAGCTTAATCCAGGGCTACACTGAAGCTTTCTTT. Translated: CASSLIQGYTEAFF.

Of note for this clone: Mismatch with germline at one junction end may stem from a read error. The chain joins TRBV19 to TRBJ1-2; 7 nucleotides line up with TRBD1. CDR1 and CDR2 from the germline V gene are LNHDA and SQIVND (reference sequence). The CDR3 has 14 amino acids. The CDR3 loop is CASSIGQEYYGYTF. The CDR3 coding sequence is TGTGCCAGTAGCATAGGACAGGAGTACTATGGCTACACCTTC.

V usage is TRBV19 and J usage is TRBJ1-2; tentative D call: TRBD1 (6 bases). The CDR3 extends over 11 amino acids. Between the trimmed V and J ends, which lost 10 bases and 4 bases, there was a span of 10 bases. Germline V lookup: CDR1 LNHDA, CDR2 SQIVND (reference sequence). The CDR3 reads CATGQSYGYTF. The CDR3 DNA follows: TGTGCCACAGGACAGAGCTATGGCTACACCTTC.

V and J are TRBV28 and TRBJ1-1; TRBD1 matches at 10 bases. CDR1 MDHEN and CDR2 SYDVKM come from the germline V gene. J lost 7 bases, V lost 4 bases, and 9 bases had no gene match. The CDR3 is 15 amino acids. DNA for the CDR3: TGTGCCAGCAGTTCCCCGGGACAGGGGCAAATTGAAGCTTTCTTT. Translation gives CASSSPGQGQIEAFF.

The gene calls are TRBV7-9 and TRBJ2-7, with D uncertain. V lost 4 bases to trimming and J lost 6 bases, with 10 bases between them. Germline lookup yields CDR1 SEHNR and CDR2 FQNEAQ (reference sequence). The CDR3 length is 12 residues. CDR3 amino acids: CASSSSPSEQYF. CDR3 bases: TGTGCCAGCAGCTCCTCCCCCTCCGAGCAGTACTTC.

In its sample, this clone was seen once. This chain links TRBV15 with TRBJ2-1, with 10 bases matching TRBD2. CDR1 is LNHNV, CDR2 YYDKDF, per germline (reference sequence). The CDR3 sequence is 16 residues long. J gave up 1 base and V 5 bases, and 5 bases lay outside the gene matches. The CDR3 protein is CATSSFSGRSYNEQFF. The CDR3 DNA sequence: TGTGCCACCAGCTCATTTAGCGGGAGGTCCTACAATGAGCAGTTCTTC.

V and J are TRBV29-1 and TRBJ1-3; no firm D call. Germline CDR1 is SQVTM and CDR2 is ANQGSEA. V shed 7 bases and J shed 4 bases, with 14 bases lying between them. The CDR3 spans 13 residues. CDR3 sequence: CSAMIVSGNTIYF. DNA for the CDR3: TGCAGCGCCATGATAGTGTCCGGAAACACCATATATTTT.

The chain employs TRBV5-1 and TRBJ2-1; 8 nucleotides line up with TRBD2. This CDR3 has 14 amino acids. The V gene's germline CDR1 is SGHRS and CDR2 YFSETQ. V gave up 5 bases and J gave up 8 bases; unmatched junction bases: 9. The CDR3 DNA follows: TGCGCCAGCAGTATTAGCGGGACCATTGATGAGCAGTTCTTC. Its translation is CASSISGTIDEQFF.

In its sample, this clone was seen once. The chain joins TRBV7-2 to TRBJ2-7, with D maybe TRBD1 (5 bases). Per the germline V gene, CDR1 is SGHTA and CDR2 is FQGNSA. CDR3 size: 13 residues. Trimming removed 1 base at V and 5 bases at J, with 9 bases between. The CDR3 coding sequence is TGTGCCAGCAGCTTAGTTACAGGCGACGAGCAGTACTTC. Its translation is CASSLVTGDEQYF.

This clone was detected only a few times. The chain recombines TRBV5-6 with TRBJ2-3, with TRBD2 matching 11 bases. J gave up 5 bases and V 3 bases, and 5 bases lay outside the gene matches. Per the germline V gene, CDR1 is SGHDT and CDR2 is YYEEEE. The CDR3 is made up of 15 amino acids. The CDR3 reads CASSSLAGGGDTQYF. The CDR3 DNA follows: TGTGCCAGCAGCTCCTTAGCGGGAGGGGGAGATACGCAGTATTTT.

V usage is TRBV5-6 and J usage is TRBJ2-3; TRBD2 aligns across 9 bases. The CDR3 contains 15 residues. Germline V lookup: CDR1 SGHDT, CDR2 YYEEEE. The V segment lost 0 bases and the J segment 4 bases; nucleotides outside the gene matches: 3. CDR3 in amino acids: CASSLELAGPDTQYF. CDR3 coding DNA: TGTGCCAGCAGCTTGGAGCTAGCGGGACCAGATACGCAGTATTTT.

The gene calls are TRBV2 and TRBJ1-1; 7 positions match TRBD1. Per the germline V gene, CDR1 is SNHLY and CDR2 is FYNNEI. This CDR3 is built from 13 residues. The V and J ends lost 8 bases and 6 bases, in that order; junction bases with no gene match: 9. The chain's CDR3 is CASRRGQGAEAFF. The DNA for the CDR3 is TGTGCCAGCCGGAGAGGGCAGGGGGCTGAAGCTTTCTTT.

V usage is TRBV29-1 and J usage is TRBJ2-7; 9 bases agree with TRBD1. Per the germline V gene, CDR1 is SQVTM and CDR2 is ANQGSEA. V lost 4 bases to trimming and J lost 4 bases; unmatched junction nucleotides: 2. CDR3 length: 12 amino acids. In DNA form, the CDR3 reads TGCAGCGTTGCAGGGACAGGGTACGAGCAGTACTTC. Translated, it gives CSVAGTGYEQYF.

The chain links TRBV7-2 to TRBJ2-7; a weak D match, TRBD1 (5 bases). V was shortened by 2 bases and J by 0 bases, with 5 bases between the two germline ends. Germline V gene data show CDR1 as SGHTA and CDR2 as FQGNSA. This CDR3 is built from 13 residues. The CDR3 sequence: CASSLRGSYEQYF. CDR3 sequence (DNA): TGTGCCAGCAGCTTAAGGGGCTCCTACGAGCAGTACTTC.

The chain combines TRBV7-9 with TRBJ1-4; D is uncertain. Germline CDR1 is SEHNR and CDR2 is FQNEAQ (reference sequence). This CDR3 spans 12 amino acids. V dropped 7 bases and J dropped 4 bases, with 7 bases sitting between them. DNA for the CDR3: TGTGCCAGCACCGAGGGTAATGAAAAACTGTTTTTT. Translation: CASTEGNEKLFF.

Concerning this clone itself: The same CDR3 also results from other DNA sequences found in this sample. The chain is built from TRBV6-5 and TRBJ2-7, with TRBD1 matching 10 bases. V was clipped by 2 bases and J by 0 bases; unmatched bases: 4. CDR1 is MNHEY, CDR2 SVGAGI, per germline. The CDR3 runs to 16 residues. The CDR3 here is CASSYPRTGGSYEQYF. The CDR3 nucleotides are TGTGCCAGCAGTTACCCAAGGACAGGGGGCTCCTACGAGCAGTACTTC.

The chain recombines TRBV6-1 with TRBJ2-7, with 15 bases lining up with TRBD2. CDR3 length: 14 residues. In germline, CDR1 is MNHNS, CDR2 SASEGT. Trimming took 5 bases from V and 6 from J; bases not matched to a gene: 2. CDR3 DNA: TGTGCCAGCAGTATGGGACTAGCGGGGGGCGAGCAGTACTTC. This translates into CASSMGLAGGEQYF.

This chain uses TRBV2 with TRBJ2-7; 7 nucleotides align to TRBD2. Germline assignment: CDR1 SNHLY and CDR2 FYNNEI. This CDR3 comprises 16 residues. V lost 0 bases and J lost 7; bases outside the gene matches: 12. Here the CDR3 DNA reads TGTGCCAGCAGTGAAGCGAAAGGAGCGGGATGGAGGGAGCAGTACTTC. This translates into CASSEAKGAGWREQYF.